This is a list of T cell receptor beta chains from one sample in a study of brain metastases from non-small cell lung cancer. This table comes from immunoSEQ multiplex PCR, and its TCRdb copy is limited to in-frame clones, with some not included. Altogether approximately 2,100 clones are present, over 75% being singletons, with the ten largest covering about 5%. The sample comprised primary lung tumor tissue. The origin of the receptors is a donor aged 40 or older with non-small cell lung cancer. The CDR3 runs from the conserved cysteine through the conserved F or W. Fields, in order: J gene, V gene, D gene, clone size, CDR3 protein, CDR3 DNA. The D gene is left open where the match is weak. Size tells how often a clone was seen (once, few, many) or the class of an expanded clone, and some rows leave it out.

J gene: TRBJ2-7; V gene: TRBV4-3; D gene: .; clone size: .; CDR3 protein: CASSQEGRGLLEQYF; CDR3 DNA: TGCGCCAGCAGCCAAGAGGGCAGGGGTCTCCTGGAGCAGTACTTC
J gene: TRBJ2-4; V gene: TRBV9; D gene: .; clone size: .; CDR3 protein: CASSGSSLAKNIQYF; CDR3 DNA: TGTGCCAGCAGCGGGTCTTCACTAGCCAAAAACATTCAGTACTTC
J gene: TRBJ1-5; V gene: TRBV15; D gene: .; clone size: .; CDR3 protein: CATSRDRSGRNQPQHF; CDR3 DNA: TGTGCCACCAGCAGAGATAGGTCAGGGCGCAATCAGCCCCAGCATTTT
J gene: TRBJ2-5; V gene: TRBV3-1/TRBV3-2; D gene: .; clone size: .; CDR3 protein: CASSQGRETQYF; CDR3 DNA: TGTGCCAGCAGCCAAGGCCGGGAGACCCAGTACTTC
J gene: TRBJ1-5; V gene: TRBV6-2/TRBV6-3; D gene: .; clone size: .; CDR3 protein: CASSYRQNQPQHF; CDR3 DNA: TGTGCCAGCAGTTATCGACAGAATCAGCCCCAGCATTTT
J gene: TRBJ1-1; V gene: TRBV7-2; D gene: TRBD1; clone size: .; CDR3 protein: CASSVGTGKDFF; CDR3 DNA: TGTGCCAGCAGCGTCGGGACAGGGAAGGATTTCTTT
J gene: TRBJ2-7; V gene: TRBV5-1; D gene: .; clone size: .; CDR3 protein: CASRLSGESYEQYF; CDR3 DNA: TGCGCCAGCAGACTGAGCGGTGAATCCTACGAGCAGTACTTC
J gene: TRBJ1-2; V gene: TRBV19; D gene: .; clone size: .; CDR3 protein: CASMIRGSYGYTF; CDR3 DNA: TGTGCCAGTATGATCAGGGGATCCTATGGCTACACCTTC
J gene: TRBJ2-2; V gene: TRBV7-9; D gene: TRBD1; clone size: few; CDR3 protein: CASSSPDRAGELFF; CDR3 DNA: TGTGCCAGCAGCTCCCCGGACAGGGCCGGGGAGCTGTTTTTT
J gene: TRBJ2-7; V gene: TRBV28; D gene: TRBD1; clone size: .; CDR3 protein: CASSLSRGRSEQYF; CDR3 DNA: TGTGCCAGCAGTTTATCCAGGGGGCGCAGCGAGCAGTACTTC
J gene: TRBJ2-7; V gene: TRBV29-1; D gene: .; clone size: once; CDR3 protein: CSVESERSSYEQYF; CDR3 DNA: TGCAGCGTTGAGTCTGAAAGGAGCTCCTACGAGCAGTACTTC
J gene: TRBJ1-2; V gene: TRBV19; D gene: .; clone size: .; CDR3 protein: CASSPLEGSGYGYTF; CDR3 DNA: TGTGCCAGTAGTCCCCTGGAGGGTTCGGGCTATGGCTACACCTTC
J gene: TRBJ1-5; V gene: TRBV2; D gene: TRBD1; clone size: .; CDR3 protein: CASRDGQGRNQPQHF; CDR3 DNA: TGTGCCAGCAGGGACGGACAGGGTAGAAATCAGCCCCAGCATTTT
J gene: TRBJ1-3; V gene: TRBV7-2; D gene: .; clone size: .; CDR3 protein: CVSSLNRDSGNTIYF; CDR3 DNA: TGTGTCAGCAGCTTGAATCGGGACTCTGGAAACACCATATATTTT
J gene: TRBJ2-7; V gene: TRBV29-1; D gene: .; clone size: .; CDR3 protein: CSVSQVFPGEQYF; CDR3 DNA: TGCAGCGTAAGTCAGGTCTTTCCGGGCGAGCAGTACTTC
J gene: TRBJ2-7; V gene: TRBV6-5; D gene: TRBD1; clone size: .; CDR3 protein: CASSKDRGGYEQYF; CDR3 DNA: TGTGCCAGCAGTAAGGACAGGGGTGGCTACGAGCAGTACTTC
J gene: TRBJ2-1; V gene: TRBV4-1; D gene: TRBD2; clone size: .; CDR3 protein: CASSLRRTSGNNEQFF; CDR3 DNA: TGTGCCAGCAGCCTTCGTAGGACTAGCGGGAACAATGAGCAGTTCTTC
J gene: TRBJ2-1; V gene: TRBV12-3/TRBV12-4; D gene: .; clone size: once; CDR3 protein: CASSVNNEQFF; CDR3 DNA: TGTGCCAGCAGTGTCAACAATGAGCAGTTCTTC
J gene: TRBJ2-1; V gene: TRBV12-5; D gene: .; clone size: .; CDR3 protein: CASGHSYNEQFF; CDR3 DNA: TGTGCTAGTGGTCACTCTTACAATGAGCAGTTCTTC
J gene: TRBJ2-2; V gene: TRBV10-3; D gene: .; clone size: .; CDR3 protein: CAISESWGAGTGELFF; CDR3 DNA: TGTGCCATCAGTGAGTCCTGGGGGGCCGGCACCGGGGAGCTGTTTTTT
J gene: TRBJ2-7; V gene: TRBV7-3; D gene: .; clone size: .; CDR3 protein: CASSEAVGTWEQYF; CDR3 DNA: TGTGCCAGCAGCGAGGCGGTGGGGACGTGGGAGCAGTACTTC
J gene: TRBJ2-6; V gene: TRBV21-1; D gene: .; clone size: .; CDR3 protein: CASSSPGQPRSGANVLTF; CDR3 DNA: TGTGCCAGCAGCAGTCCGGGACAGCCGCGCTCTGGGGCCAACGTCCTGACTTTC
J gene: TRBJ1-3; V gene: TRBV28; D gene: TRBD1; clone size: once; CDR3 protein: CASSGRTGSGNTIYF; CDR3 DNA: TGTGCCAGCAGCGGACGGACAGGGTCTGGAAACACCATATATTTT
J gene: TRBJ1-1; V gene: TRBV2; D gene: TRBD1; clone size: .; CDR3 protein: CASTVQGTTEAFF; CDR3 DNA: TGTGCCAGCACAGTACAGGGGACCACTGAAGCTTTCTTT
J gene: TRBJ1-5; V gene: TRBV2; D gene: .; clone size: once; CDR3 protein: CASSEVRDWHF; CDR3 DNA: TGTGCCAGCAGTGAAGTCAGGGATTGGCATTTT
J gene: TRBJ2-6; V gene: TRBV23-1; D gene: TRBD1; clone size: .; CDR3 protein: CAAEGASGANVLTF; CDR3 DNA: TGCGCCGCAGAGGGGGCCTCTGGGGCCAACGTCCTGACTTTC